The 20 T cell receptor beta chains presented below share a single source sample, sequenced in a study of blood T cell repertoires in COVID-19. Measured with immunoSEQ multiplex PCR; TCRdb has only the in-frame clones, and not every one. The profile shows under 200,000 clones, 83% of them singletons. Sequenced input: PBMCs or T cells enriched from blood (not recorded which). These receptors originate from a woman aged 45-65 years who had recovered from COVID-19.

This clone turned up a few times. V gene TRBV19 combines with J gene TRBJ1-5; D remains ambiguous. Trimming removed 7 bases from V and 2 bases from J, with 15 bases in between. The V gene's germline CDR1 is LNHDA and CDR2 SQIVND (reference sequence). The CDR3 is 15 residues long. DNA for the CDR3: TGTGCCAGTACCGACCGATTGGCGGGCAATCAGCCCCAGCATTTT. As protein: CASTDRLAGNQPQHF.

The V call is TRBV6-5, the J call TRBJ2-2; the D gene is possibly TRBD1 (7 bases). The germline CDR1 and CDR2 sequences are MNHEY and SVGAGI. The CDR3 is 14 residues long. V was clipped by 11 bases and J by 7 bases, with 20 bases between them. The CDR3 coding sequence is TGTGCCTGTAAGACAGGGAGGTTAGGCGGGGAGCTGTTTTTT. It yields the protein CACKTGRLGGELFF.

The chain links TRBV5-1 to TRBJ1-6; D gene unclear. Germline lookup yields CDR1 SGHRS and CDR2 YFSETQ. The length of the CDR3 is 15 residues. The ends were cut back, 1 base at V and 7 bases at J, with 12 bases in the middle. In DNA, the CDR3 is TGCGCCAGCAGCTTGACCTTCCCGGAGAATTCACCCCTCCACTTT. Its protein is CASSLTFPENSPLHF.

V gene TRBV4-2 combines with J gene TRBJ2-3; 9 nucleotides align to TRBD2. V lost 0 bases, J lost 4 bases, and 5 bases stayed unmatched. Per the germline V gene, CDR1 is LGHNA and CDR2 is YNFKEQ. The CDR3 sequence is 16 residues long. In DNA form, the CDR3 reads TGTGCCAGCAGCCAAGATAATAGCGGGGGCGCAGATACGCAGTATTTT. Translated, it gives CASSQDNSGGADTQYF.

This clone was seen a handful of times. The V gene is TRBV6-2 or TRBV6-3, the J gene TRBJ2-3; possibly TRBD2 for D (5 bases). The CDR3 contains 15 residues. Germline-derived CDR1 and CDR2 are MNHEY and SVGEGT. V shed 2 bases and J shed 2 bases, with 11 bases lying between them. The CDR3 spells CASSYQAEITDTQYF. CDR3 DNA: TGTGCCAGCAGTTACCAAGCGGAGATCACAGATACGCAGTATTTT.

This chain's CDR3 is CASSSGRENNQPQHF. The DNA for the CDR3 is TGTGCCAGCTCGTCCGGACGGGAAAATAATCAGCCCCAGCATTTT. J is TRBJ1-5 and V is TRBV18; D not certain. The germline CDR1 and CDR2 sequences are KGHSH and LQKENI. Trimming pared 6 bases from V and 4 bases from J, leaving 16 bases between. CDR3 size: 15 residues. The full variable domain, in which reference TRBV18 and TRBJ1-5 provide the parts outside the CDR3, is NAGVMQNPRHLVRRRGQEARLRCSPMKGHSHVYWYRQLPEEGLKFMVYLQKENIIDESGMPKERFSAEFPKEGPSILRIQQVVRGDSAAYFCASSSGRENNQPQHFGDGTRLSIL.

This rearrangement joins TRBV10-3 to TRBJ1-1; 7 bases are a match to TRBD1. The length of the CDR3 is 15 residues. Trimming at V came to 4 bases and at J to 5 bases, leaving 10 bases not matched to a gene. Per germline, CDR1 ENHRY and CDR2 SYGVKD. The CDR3, as DNA: TGTGCCATCAGTGCGAAACAGGGGAAGGGGACTGAAGCTTTCTTT. Translated: CAISAKQGKGTEAFF.

This chain joins TRBV3-1 (or the pseudogene TRBV3-2) and TRBJ1-3; tentative D call: TRBD1 (5 bases). The CDR3 has 15 amino acids. V was clipped by 4 bases and J by 0 bases, with 10 bases between them. Germline values: CDR1 LGHDT, CDR2 YNNKEL (reference sequence). The CDR3 coding sequence is TGTGCCAGCAGCCGAAGGGGCGGCTCTGGAAACACCATATATTTT. It specifies CASSRRGGSGNTIYF.

V is TRBV10-3 and J is TRBJ1-4, with D unresolved. Germline V gives CDR1 ENHRY, CDR2 SYGVKD. V was trimmed by 10 bases and J by 4 bases, leaving 19 bases between them. CDR3 size: 15 residues. CDR3 DNA sequence: TGTGCCACCAGGCGAGGAGGCGGTGGTAATGAAAAACTGTTTTTT. Translation: CATRRGGGGNEKLFF.

The chain uses TRBV11-2 and TRBJ2-7; maybe TRBD2 (6 bases). The CDR3 is made up of 16 amino acids. The ends were cut back, 5 bases at V and 0 bases at J, with 17 bases in the middle. Germline CDR1 is SGHAT and CDR2 is FQNNGV. CDR3 region: CASSPWRGDSSYEQYV. The CDR3 bases are TGTGCCAGCAGCCCCTGGCGGGGAGACAGCTCCTACGAGCAGTACGTC.

This clone occurred once. The J gene is TRBJ1-3, the V gene TRBV6-5; a weak D match, TRBD1 (6 bases). CDR3 length: 15 amino acids. Germline CDR1 MNHEY, CDR2 SVGAGI. Trimming took off 6 bases at V and 0 bases at J, with 12 bases between the two ends. In DNA form, the CDR3 reads TGTGCCAGCAGGCTCGACAGGAGCTCTGGAAACACCATATATTTT. It yields the protein CASRLDRSSGNTIYF.

The chain combines TRBV27 with TRBJ1-5; D might be TRBD1 (6 bases). The CDR3 has 14 residues. Germline CDR1 is MNHEY and CDR2 is SMNVEV (reference sequence). Trimming removed 5 bases from V and 4 bases from J, with 12 bases in between. DNA for the CDR3: TGTGCCAGCAGTCTTTACAGGGCTAATCAGCCCCAGCATTTT. Translating it yields CASSLYRANQPQHF.

This chain uses TRBV7-6 with TRBJ2-1, with TRBD1 identical over 9 bases. CDR1 is SGHVS, CDR2 FNYEAQ, per germline. V gave up 1 base and J gave up 10 bases; unmatched junction bases: 11. This CDR3 is built from 16 residues. This CDR3 reads CASSLGGQGTYREQFF. Written as DNA, the CDR3 is TGTGCCAGCAGCTTAGGCGGACAGGGGACGTACCGGGAGCAGTTCTTC.

The rearrangement uses TRBV19 and TRBJ2-2; D gene ambiguous. Germline V lookup: CDR1 LNHDA, CDR2 SQIVND (reference sequence). The CDR3 is 16 amino acids. The V end lost 4 bases, the J end lost 4 bases, and 16 bases lay between the germline ends. CDR3 coding DNA: TGTGCCAGTAGTACCTATGGGCTACCGGCCACCGGGGAGCTGTTTTTT. Translation: CASSTYGLPATGELFF.

The chain combines TRBV10-3 with TRBJ2-7; 10 nucleotides agree with TRBD2. CDR3 length: 14 residues. Germline V CDR1 and CDR2: ENHRY, SYGVKD. V was pared by 10 bases and J by 1 base, with 7 bases of the junction left unmatched. The CDR3 DNA follows: TGTGCCACCCGGGATAGCGGGGGGTCCTACGAGCAGTACGTC. Translating it yields CATRDSGGSYEQYV.

The chain employs TRBV9 and TRBJ1-6; D not resolved. The CDR3 contains 13 residues. Germline V gene sequence: CDR1 SGDLS, CDR2 YYNGEE. The V gene lost 0 bases and the J gene lost 10 bases, with 8 bases spanning the gap. Here the CDR3 reads CASSVDGVSPLHF. The CDR3 DNA reads TGTGCCAGCAGCGTAGATGGAGTATCACCCCTCCACTTT.

The CDR3 DNA reads as TGTGCCAGCAGTGAATATGCCACGGGGGGCTACACCTTC. This encodes CASSEYATGGYTF. The chain is built from TRBV25-1 and TRBJ1-2; no clear D gene. The V and J ends lost 0 bases and 8 bases respectively, with 10 bases between them. Germline CDR1 and CDR2: MGHDK and SYGVNS. There are 13 residues in the CDR3.

This clone occurred a few times. The CDR3 coding sequence is TGTGCCAGCAGTTTACAGGGAGGGAACACTGAAGCTTTCTTT. Its translation: CASSLQGGNTEAFF. The gene calls are TRBV27 and TRBJ1-1, with D possibly TRBD1 on 5 matching bases. Germline V gene data show CDR1 as MNHEY and CDR2 as SMNVEV (reference sequence). The CDR3 extends over 14 amino acids. The V and J ends lost 2 bases and 1 base respectively, with 8 bases between them.

The rearrangement joins TRBV5-1 to TRBJ2-5; 8 nucleotides align to TRBD2. The ends lost 5 bases at V and 7 bases at J; junction bases unmatched: 10. Germline loops: CDR1 SGHRS, CDR2 YFSETQ. The CDR3 consists of 14 residues. The CDR3 DNA sequence: TGCGCCAGCAGGGGTGGACTAGCAGTCGGGACCCAGTACTTC. It translates to CASRGGLAVGTQYF.

V gene TRBV11-2 combines with J gene TRBJ1-1, with D uncertain. V was shortened by 5 bases and J by 3 bases, with 13 bases between the two germline ends. The CDR3 extends over 14 amino acids. Per germline, CDR1 SGHAT and CDR2 FQNNGV. In DNA, the CDR3 is TGTGCCAGCAGCCTATCTTGGGCAGACACTGAAGCTTTCTTT. It codes for CASSLSWADTEAFF.